This passage covers 19 T cell receptor beta chains from one sample sequenced in a study of T cell repertoires in cytomegalovirus infection. TCRdb reprocessed the reads with MiXCR, giving one entry per CDR3 protein. The sample lists some 400,000 distinct CDR3 sequences, approximately 30% seen once, with roughly an eighth in the top ten. Sequencing was done on a sample of PBMCs. The receptors shown here come from a human donor in good health (CMV status not recorded). Some clones in this sample may be carry-over from other donors' samples.

This clonotype came up a few times. This rearrangement joins TRBV7-9 to TRBJ2-1, with unresolved D. Germline loops: CDR1 SEHNR, CDR2 FQNEAQ (reference sequence). This CDR3 is 15 amino acids long. Deletions cut 5 bases from V and 1 base from J, with 12 bases between. For the CDR3, the DNA is TGTGCCAGCAGCGGAGACGGAGTGTCCTACAATGAGCAGTTCTTC. Protein sequence: CASSGDGVSYNEQFF.

This clonotype showed up just a few times. The genes are TRBV6-5 and TRBJ2-2; 11 nucleotides line up with TRBD2. The CDR3 is 16 amino acids. Germline lookup yields CDR1 MNHEY and CDR2 SVGAGI. V was pared by 6 bases and J by 4 bases, with 7 bases of the junction left unmatched. CDR3 bases: TGTGCCAGCAGATATAGCGGGGGGGCACTCACCGGGGAGCTGTTTTTT. Translated, it gives CASRYSGGALTGELFF.

This clonotype was seen repeatedly, ten times or more. The chain carries TRBV19 and TRBJ2-1; D remains ambiguous. Germline-derived CDR1 and CDR2 are LNHDA and SQIVND (reference sequence). Trimming took off 6 bases at V and 8 bases at J, with 14 bases between the two ends. The CDR3 covers 13 residues. The CDR3 coding sequence is TGTGCCAGTAGCACGGCCGGAGCCCATGAGCAGTTCTTC. Protein product: CASSTAGAHEQFF.

Only a few counts were recorded for this clonotype. The V call is TRBV12-3 or TRBV12-4, the J call TRBJ1-6; no definite D call. V was shortened by 5 bases and J by 7 bases, with 9 bases between the two germline ends. The CDR3 is 13 residues long. CDR3 sequence (DNA): TGTGCCAGCAGTCCCCGTTCAAATTCACCCCTCCACTTT. Translation gives CASSPRSNSPLHF.

The chain uses TRBV27 and TRBJ2-7; 9 nucleotides agree with TRBD1. Germline CDR1 reads MNHEY; CDR2 reads SMNVEV (reference sequence). This CDR3 has 15 amino acids. The trim removed 3 bases at V and 2 bases at J, leaving 5 bases unmatched. CDR3 amino acids: CASSLSGTGTYEQYF. As DNA, the CDR3 is TGTGCCAGCAGTTTGTCCGGGACAGGGACCTACGAGCAGTACTTC.

This clonotype was detected ten times or more. The genes are TRBV7-6 and TRBJ1-1; 9 bases are shared with TRBD1. In germline, CDR1 is SGHVS, CDR2 FNYEAQ. CDR3 length: 14 residues. V lost 4 bases, J lost 10 bases, and 10 bases stayed unmatched. The CDR3, as DNA: TGTGCCAGCAGCTACCTTACAGGGGGCTTGGTAGCTTTCTTT. Amino acid sequence: CASSYLTGGLVAFF.

This chain connects TRBV29-1 to TRBJ1-2; weak D call: TRBD1 (6 bases). From germline, CDR1 is SQVTM and CDR2 ANQGSEA. With 5 bases removed from V and 6 bases from J, the gap between germline ends came to 13 bases. The length of the CDR3 is 12 residues. This CDR3 is CSVPFGGHGYTF. As DNA, the CDR3 is TGCAGCGTTCCTTTCGGGGGGCATGGCTACACCTTC.

This clonotype was recorded many times. The chain joins TRBV28 to TRBJ1-4; no reliable D call. The CDR3 consists of 11 residues. Trimming shortened V by 5 bases and J by 4 bases, and 2 bases separated the two germline ends. Germline values: CDR1 MDHEN, CDR2 SYDVKM. CDR3 loop: CASSHNEKLFF. The DNA of the CDR3 is TGTGCCAGCAGTCATAATGAAAAACTGTTTTTT.

This clonotype was picked up many times. J is TRBJ2-1 and V is TRBV7-9, with a tentative D call TRBD2 (6 bases). V was trimmed by 6 bases and J by 3 bases, leaving 12 bases between them. CDR3 length equals 14 residues. CDR1 and CDR2 (germline): SEHNR, FQNEAQ (reference sequence). CDR3 DNA: TGTGCCAGCAGGAGGGACTCAAGCTACAATGAGCAGTTCTTC. This sequence encodes CASRRDSSYNEQFF.

The CDR3 is CASSYQGGGTEAFF. In DNA form, the CDR3 reads TGTGCCAGCAGTTACCAGGGCGGAGGCACTGAAGCTTTCTTT. The chain has TRBV6-2 or TRBV6-3 and TRBJ1-1; possibly TRBD1 for D (5 bases). CDR1 is MNHEY and CDR2 is SVGEGT in the germline V gene. The ends were cut back, 2 bases at V and 4 bases at J, with 11 bases in the middle. The length of the CDR3 is 14 residues.

The chain employs TRBV5-6 and TRBJ2-7, with TRBD1 identical over 8 bases. CDR1 is SGHDT, CDR2 YYEEEE, per germline. Trimming at V came to 1 base and at J to 5 bases, leaving 8 bases not matched to a gene. This CDR3 region has 15 residues. The CDR3 coding sequence is TGTGCCAGCAGCTTGTCGCACAGGGGGGCCGACGAGCAGTACTTC. This gives the protein CASSLSHRGADEQYF. Full variable domain (outside the CDR3, taken from reference TRBV5-6 and TRBJ2-7): DAGVTQSPTHLIKTRGQQVTLRCSPKSGHDTVSWYQQALGQGPQFIFQYYEEEERQRGNFPDRFSGHQFPNYSSELNVNALLLGDSALYLCASSLSHRGADEQYFGPGTRLTVT.

This clonotype has more than one count but fewer than ten. The J gene is TRBJ1-1, the V gene TRBV18; 8 bases are a match to TRBD1. The ends lost 4 bases at V and 4 bases at J; junction bases unmatched: 5. The germline CDR1 and CDR2 sequences are KGHSH and LQKENI. The CDR3 has 14 residues. CDR3 nucleotide sequence: TGTGCCAGCTCACGACAGGGGTTCGGCACTGAAGCTTTCTTT. Its protein is CASSRQGFGTEAFF.

This clonotype appeared a few times. V usage is TRBV30 and J usage is TRBJ1-2; TRBD1 agrees at 7 bases. Germline CDR1 and CDR2: GTSNPN and SVGIG (reference sequence). J lost 2 bases, V lost 3 bases, and 9 bases had no gene match. This CDR3 comprises 15 residues. Written as DNA, the CDR3 is TGTGCCTGGAGGGTATTAGGGGGCATCAACTATGGCTACACCTTC. Its translation is CAWRVLGGINYGYTF.

The chain links TRBV7-3 to TRBJ2-2; no firm D call. V shed 8 bases and J shed 5 bases, with 9 bases lying between them. The germline gives CDR1 SGHTA, CDR2 FQGTGA. The CDR3 is 12 residues long. CDR3 sequence reads: CASGQLTGELFF. CDR3 nucleotide sequence: TGTGCCAGCGGCCAGTTGACCGGGGAGCTGTTTTTT.

This clonotype occurred many times. The rearrangement links TRBV7-9 to TRBJ1-5; TRBD1 might be the D (6 bases). Germline V CDR1 and CDR2: SEHNR, FQNEAQ (reference sequence). V shed 2 bases and J shed 4 bases, with 18 bases lying between them. This CDR3 comprises 17 residues. CDR3 in DNA: TGTGCCAGCAGCTTATCGGGGGGGCGAGGGGGAAATCAGCCCCAGCATTTT. It translates to CASSLSGGRGGNQPQHF. The entire variable domain, with the rest obtained from reference TRBV7-9 and TRBJ1-5, is as follows: DTGVSQNPRHKITKRGQNVTFRCDPISEHNRLYWYRQTLGQGPEFLTYFQNEAQLEKSRLLSDRFSAERPKGSFSTLEIQRTEQGDSAMYLCASSLSGGRGGNQPQHFGDGTRLSIL.

This clonotype was detected a few times. J is TRBJ2-5 and V is TRBV5-1, with 9 bases matching TRBD1. Germline V gene sequence: CDR1 SGHRS, CDR2 YFSETQ. This CDR3 comprises 13 residues. V shed 5 bases and J 5 bases; nucleotides not matched to a gene: 4. DNA for the CDR3: TGCGCCAGCAGAGAACAGGGGGCTGAGACCCAGTACTTC. This gives the protein CASREQGAETQYF.

This clonotype was observed a handful of times. This rearrangement joins TRBV7-6 to TRBJ2-3; 8 positions agree with TRBD2. This CDR3 contains 17 residues. CDR1 SGHVS and CDR2 FNYEAQ come from the germline V gene. V trimming: 5 bases; J trimming: 6 bases; junction bases outside the gene matches: 16. The CDR3 sequence is CASSVLAGGDFTDTQYF. In DNA form, the CDR3 reads TGTGCCAGCAGCGTACTAGCCGGGGGGGACTTCACCGATACGCAGTATTTT.

This clonotype occurred a few times. The V and J genes are TRBV28 and TRBJ1-6; the D is unclear. This CDR3 comprises 10 residues. V was shortened by 9 bases and J by 8 bases, with 5 bases between the two germline ends. Germline V CDR1 and CDR2: MDHEN, SYDVKM. CDR3 nucleotides: TGTGCCAGTGGTGATTCACCCCTCCACTTT. The encoded protein is CASGDSPLHF. The entire variable domain, with the rest obtained from reference TRBV28 and TRBJ1-6, is as follows: DVKVTQSSRYLVKRTGEKVFLECVQDMDHENMFWYRQDPGLGLRLIYFSYDVKMKEKGDIPEGYSVSREKKERFSLILESASTNQTSMYLCASGDSPLHFGNGTRLTVT.

This clonotype was detected a few times. V and J are TRBV19 and TRBJ1-3; no clear D. Trimming pared 6 bases from V and 0 bases from J, leaving 15 bases between. This CDR3 spans 16 amino acids. CDR1 and CDR2 from the germline V gene are LNHDA and SQIVND (reference sequence). In nucleotides, the CDR3 is TGTGCCAGTAGGGGCCCGGGTGAGGCCTCTGGAAACACCATATATTTT. Residues: CASRGPGEASGNTIYF.